This T cell receptor (beta chain) was identified in a study of blood T cell repertoires in COVID-19. Authors' analysis steps: Reference gene primer amplification yielded estimated nucleated cell counts. Profiling relied on immunoSEQ multiplex PCR, and the TCRdb table lists in-frame clones only, not all of them. V and J calls and clone size are as listed in that table; D and trimming were resolved from the DNA. The table lists about 48,000 clones, roughly 82% of them singletons. The ends were cut back, 0 bases at V and 4 bases at J, with 5 bases in the middle. The germline V gene has CDR1 SGHTA and CDR2 FQGNSA. The CDR3 length is 13 residues.

The V call is TRBV7-2, the J call TRBJ2-3; D unresolved. The receptor was derived from a middle-aged man with acute or convalescent COVID-19. Source material: peripheral blood. As DNA, the CDR3 is TGTGCCAGCAGCTTAGCGCGCCCAGATACGCAGTATTTT. Translated, it gives CASSLARPDTQYF.